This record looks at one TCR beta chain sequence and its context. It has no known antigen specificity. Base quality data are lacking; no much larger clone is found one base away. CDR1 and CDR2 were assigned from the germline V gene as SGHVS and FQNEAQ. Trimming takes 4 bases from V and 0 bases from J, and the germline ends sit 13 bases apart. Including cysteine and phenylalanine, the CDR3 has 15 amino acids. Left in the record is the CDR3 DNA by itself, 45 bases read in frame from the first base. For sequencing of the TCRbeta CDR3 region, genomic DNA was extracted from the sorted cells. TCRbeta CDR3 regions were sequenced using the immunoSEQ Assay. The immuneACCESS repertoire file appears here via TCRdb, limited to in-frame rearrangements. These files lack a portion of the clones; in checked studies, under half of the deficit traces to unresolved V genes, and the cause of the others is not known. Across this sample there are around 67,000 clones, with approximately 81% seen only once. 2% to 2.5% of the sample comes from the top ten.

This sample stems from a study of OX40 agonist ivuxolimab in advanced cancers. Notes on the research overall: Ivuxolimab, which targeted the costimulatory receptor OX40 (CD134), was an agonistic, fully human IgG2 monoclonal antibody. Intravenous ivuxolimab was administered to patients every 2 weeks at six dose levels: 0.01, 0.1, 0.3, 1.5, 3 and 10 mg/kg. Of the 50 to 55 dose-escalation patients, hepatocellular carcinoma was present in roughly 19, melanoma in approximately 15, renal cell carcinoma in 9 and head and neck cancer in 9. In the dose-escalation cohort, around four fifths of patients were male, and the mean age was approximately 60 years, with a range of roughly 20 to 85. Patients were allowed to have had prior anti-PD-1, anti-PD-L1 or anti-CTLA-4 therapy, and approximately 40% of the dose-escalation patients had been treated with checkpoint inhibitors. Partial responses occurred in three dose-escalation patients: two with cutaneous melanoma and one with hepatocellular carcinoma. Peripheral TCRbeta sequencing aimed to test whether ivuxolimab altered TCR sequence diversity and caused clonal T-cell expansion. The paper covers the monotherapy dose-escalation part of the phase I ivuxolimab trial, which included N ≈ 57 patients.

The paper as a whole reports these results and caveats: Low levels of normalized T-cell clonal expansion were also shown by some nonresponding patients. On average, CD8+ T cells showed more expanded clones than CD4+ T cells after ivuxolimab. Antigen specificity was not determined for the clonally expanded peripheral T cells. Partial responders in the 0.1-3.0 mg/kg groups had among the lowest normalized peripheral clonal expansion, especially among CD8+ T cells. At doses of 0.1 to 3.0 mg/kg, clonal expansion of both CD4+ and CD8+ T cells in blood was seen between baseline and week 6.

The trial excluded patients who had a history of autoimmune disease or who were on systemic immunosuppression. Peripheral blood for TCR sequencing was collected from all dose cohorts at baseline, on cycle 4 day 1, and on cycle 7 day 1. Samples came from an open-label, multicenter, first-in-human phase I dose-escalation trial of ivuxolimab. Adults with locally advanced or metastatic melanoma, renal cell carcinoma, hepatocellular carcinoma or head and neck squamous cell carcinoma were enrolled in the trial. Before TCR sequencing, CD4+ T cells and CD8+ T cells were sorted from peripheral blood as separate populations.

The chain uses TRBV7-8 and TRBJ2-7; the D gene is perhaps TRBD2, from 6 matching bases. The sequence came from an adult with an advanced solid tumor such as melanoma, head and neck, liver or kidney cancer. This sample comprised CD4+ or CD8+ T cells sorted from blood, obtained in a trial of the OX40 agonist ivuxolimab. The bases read TGTGCCAGCAGCTCCGGGACTTTAAGCTCCTACGAGCAGTACTTC. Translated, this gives CASSSGTLSSYEQYF.